These 20 T cell receptor beta chains share one sample of origin, sequenced in a study of blood T cell repertoires in COVID-19. Measured with immunoSEQ multiplex PCR; TCRdb has only the in-frame clones, and not every one. The sample records some 33,000 clones, roughly 87% being singletons. The sequenced material came from peripheral blood. The receptors stem from a man in his sixties with acute or convalescent COVID-19.

This sequence joins TRBV28 and TRBJ1-2, with a weak D call TRBD1 (6 bases). V was pared by 7 bases and J by 7 bases, with 13 bases between. Germline CDR1 is MDHEN and CDR2 is SYDVKM. This CDR3 has 12 residues. The CDR3 region is CASTADRIGYTF. The DNA of the CDR3 is TGTGCCAGCACGGCAGACAGGATTGGCTACACCTTC.

CDR3 nucleotides: TGTGCCAGCAGCTTAAATTTTGAGTCCTACGAGCAGTACTTC. Translation gives CASSLNFESYEQYF. The chain is built from TRBV11-2 and TRBJ2-7; D is ambiguous. The germline V gene has CDR1 SGHAT and CDR2 FQNNGV. CDR3 length: 14 residues. The V gene lost 2 bases and the J gene lost 1 base, with 9 bases spanning the gap.

This chain connects TRBV6-4 to TRBJ1-5; 7 nucleotides agree with TRBD1. The V and J ends lost 10 bases and 0 bases, in that order; junction bases with no gene match: 18. Per germline, CDR1 MRHNA and CDR2 SNTAGT. This CDR3 has 18 residues. CDR3 in amino acids: CAIITNEGASYSNQPQHF. For the CDR3, the DNA is TGTGCCATCATCACTAATGAGGGGGCCAGTTATAGCAATCAGCCCCAGCATTTT.

The DNA of the CDR3 is TGTGCCAGCAGCTTAGTAGGGGCGGGAGAGGAGACCCAGTACTTC. It specifies CASSLVGAGEETQYF. The V and J genes are TRBV7-9 and TRBJ2-5; the match to TRBD2 covers 7 bases. The length of the CDR3 is 15 residues. Germline CDR1 is SEHNR and CDR2 is FQNEAQ (reference sequence). V was clipped by 1 base and J by 5 bases; unmatched bases: 7.

Written as DNA, the CDR3 is TGTGCCAGCAGCGATAACACCGGGCCCACGGGAGGTGGCTACACCTTC. It yields the protein CASSDNTGPTGGGYTF. The chain employs TRBV9 and TRBJ1-2; D unresolved. Germline V gene lookup returns CDR1 SGDLS and CDR2 YYNGEE. V shed 3 bases and J shed 7 bases, with 22 bases lying between them. There are 16 residues in the CDR3.

This clone was detected only a few times. This chain connects TRBV28 to TRBJ2-6; D remains unclear. Germline V CDR1 and CDR2: MDHEN, SYDVKM. Trimming left V 7 bases short and J 0 bases short, with 10 bases between. There are 15 residues in the CDR3. For the CDR3, the DNA is TGTGCCAGCATCCTGCAGGACTCTGGGGCCAACGTCCTGACTTTC. It translates to CASILQDSGANVLTF. The full variable domain, completed using reference TRBV28 and TRBJ2-6, is DVKVTQSSRYLVKRTGEKVFLECVQDMDHENMFWYRQDPGLGLRLIYFSYDVKMKEKGDIPEGYSVSREKKERFSLILESASTNQTSMYLCASILQDSGANVLTFGAGSRLTVL.

The table lists this clone with a few counts. The chain employs TRBV6-6 and TRBJ1-6, with D unclear. Trimming shortened V by 3 bases and J by 7 bases, and 13 bases separated the two germline ends. There are 15 residues in the CDR3. Germline assignment: CDR1 MNHNY and CDR2 SVGAGI (reference sequence). CDR3 coding DNA: TGTGCCAGCAGTTATGAGGGAGGAAGGAATTCACCCCTCCACTTT. Translating it yields CASSYEGGRNSPLHF.

The chain has TRBV29-1 and TRBJ2-1; TRBD1 aligns across 10 bases. Germline V gene sequence: CDR1 SQVTM, CDR2 ANQGSEA. V gave up 7 bases and J gave up 9 bases; unmatched junction bases: 9. The CDR3 is made up of 13 amino acids. The CDR3 region is CSAGTGVIGEQFF. CDR3 sequence (DNA): TGCAGCGCCGGGACAGGGGTAATAGGTGAGCAGTTCTTC.

This clone came up a few times. This sequence joins TRBV6-1 and TRBJ1-2; D remains unclear. Looked up from germline, CDR1 is MNHNS and CDR2 is SASEGT. There are 15 residues in the CDR3. V was pared by 5 bases and J by 4 bases, with 17 bases between. The CDR3 DNA sequence: TGTGCCAGCAGTTTGATTGGGCCGACCTCCTATGGCTACACCTTC. Its protein is CASSLIGPTSYGYTF.

This rearrangement joins TRBV10-3 to TRBJ2-3, with 10 bases identical to TRBD2. Germline CDR1 ENHRY, CDR2 SYGVKD. This CDR3 comprises 16 residues. The ends lost 6 bases at V and 6 bases at J; junction bases unmatched: 12. CDR3 protein: CAISGSSGGVADTQYF. The CDR3 DNA follows: TGTGCCATCAGCGGGTCTAGCGGGGGAGTGGCTGATACGCAGTATTTT.

The CDR3 nucleotides are TGTGCCAGCAGCCTGTACGACAGGCTAAATTCACCCCTCCACTTT. This translates into CASSLYDRLNSPLHF. The chain is built from TRBV5-6 and TRBJ1-6, with a tentative D call TRBD1 (6 bases). The V end lost 4 bases, the J end lost 7 bases, and 15 bases lay between the germline ends. Germline CDR1 is SGHDT and CDR2 is YYEEEE. The CDR3 has 15 residues.

The chain uses TRBV6-5 and TRBJ2-5; 9 nucleotides match TRBD1. CDR1 is MNHEY, CDR2 SVGAGI, per germline. V shed 5 bases, J shed 1 base, and the junction held 2 bases outside the gene matches. The CDR3 loop spans 14 amino acids. The CDR3 DNA is TGTGCCAGCAGTAGGACAGGGGCCCAAGAGACCCAGTACTTC. Its translation: CASSRTGAQETQYF.

The V gene is TRBV5-4, the J gene TRBJ1-2; D unresolved. V was trimmed by 4 bases and J by 5 bases, leaving 15 bases between them. The CDR3 is made up of 14 amino acids. Per the germline V gene, CDR1 is SGHNT and CDR2 is YYREEE (reference sequence). The CDR3 reads CASSPPQPTYGYTF. CDR3 nucleotide sequence: TGTGCCAGCAGCCCTCCACAGCCGACATATGGCTACACCTTC.

The chain employs TRBV11-3 and TRBJ2-1; D gene uncertain. The CDR3 sequence is 14 residues long. V dropped 3 bases and J dropped 4 bases, with 10 bases sitting between them. Germline CDR1 SGHNT, CDR2 YENEEA. The CDR3 loop reads CASSFISTYNEQFF. CDR3 coding DNA: TGTGCCAGCAGCTTTATTAGCACTTACAATGAGCAGTTCTTC. Drawing the rest from reference TRBV11-3 and TRBJ2-1, the complete variable domain is EAGVVQSPRYKIIEKKQPVAFWCNPISGHNTLYWYLQNLGQGPELLIRYENEEAVDDSQLPKDRFSAERLKGVDSTLKIQPAELGDSAVYLCASSFISTYNEQFFGPGTRLTVL.

J is TRBJ1-2 and V is TRBV28, with D perhaps matching TRBD1 (5 bases). Germline values: CDR1 MDHEN, CDR2 SYDVKM. The germline V and J ends were trimmed by 7 bases and 8 bases, with 17 bases remaining between them. This CDR3 has 13 residues. The CDR3 loop is CASILFGAGGYTF. The CDR3, as DNA: TGTGCCAGCATCCTCTTTGGGGCAGGGGGCTACACCTTC.

This rearrangement joins TRBV11-1 to TRBJ1-1, with a weak D call TRBD1 (6 bases). The CDR3 extends over 13 amino acids. Trimming pared 4 bases from V and 11 bases from J, leaving 17 bases between. Germline V gene lookup returns CDR1 SGHAT and CDR2 FQDESV (reference sequence). CDR3 amino acids: CASSSLPAGEAFF. The CDR3 DNA is TGTGCCAGCAGCTCCCTCCCAGCAGGGGAGGCTTTCTTT.

The chain couples TRBV7-9 to TRBJ2-1, with TRBD1 matching over 8 bases. From germline, CDR1 is SEHNR and CDR2 FQNEAQ (reference sequence). The V gene end was trimmed by 0 bases and the J gene end by 6 bases; junction bases not matched to a gene: 4. The CDR3 length is 15 residues. The CDR3 is CASSLAQGAFNEQFF. The CDR3 nucleotides are TGTGCCAGCAGCTTAGCGCAGGGGGCGTTCAATGAGCAGTTCTTC.

The chain carries TRBV5-6 and TRBJ1-4; no definite D call. The CDR3 extends over 16 amino acids. The germline V and J ends were trimmed by 0 bases and 8 bases, with 17 bases remaining between them. Germline V CDR1 and CDR2: SGHDT, YYEEEE. The CDR3, as DNA: TGTGCCAGCAGCTTGGTAGGGAGCAGGCAGGAAGAAAAACTGTTTTTT. This gives the protein CASSLVGSRQEEKLFF.

The CDR3 DNA is TGTGCCAGTAGCCCCGCTATAGCGGGAGGGCCGGAGACCCAGTACTTC. Translation: CASSPAIAGGPETQYF. The chain employs TRBV19 and TRBJ2-5; TRBD2 matches 11 bases. CDR1 LNHDA and CDR2 SQIVND come from the germline V gene (reference sequence). This CDR3 has 16 residues. V gave up 6 bases and J gave up 5 bases; unmatched junction bases: 11.

The chain links TRBV6-5 to TRBJ2-1; possibly TRBD2 for D (6 bases). Trimming took 7 bases from V and 5 from J, leaving 15 bases between them. The germline CDR1 and CDR2 sequences are MNHEY and SVGAGI. The CDR3 length is 14 residues. The CDR3 nucleotides read TGTGCCAGCACCTCACGGGGGAGCGACAATGAGCAGTTCTTC. Its protein product is CASTSRGSDNEQFF.